This TCR beta chain was retrieved from a study of CD8 T cells in ankylosing spondylitis. TCRdb itself ran the 5' RACE reads through MiXCR, one entry per CDR3 protein. The sample lists 250,000 to 400,000 distinct CDR3 sequences, around 10% seen once, with 8% to 9.5% in the top ten. The CDR3 has 18 amino acids. CDR1 LNHNV and CDR2 YYDKDF come from the germline V gene (reference sequence). Between the trimmed V and J ends, which lost 8 bases and 0 bases, there was a span of 24 bases. The sample holds a few counts of this clonotype. Its antigen is unidentified. Study-wide results and limits: Disease-linked clones, CD8+, were relatively rare in peripheral blood. Reportedly, significant enrichment of disease-linked clones occurred in matched ankylosing spondylitis synovial fluid. Seemingly distinctive of ankylosing spondylitis blood was a TCR beta motif formed by eight highly homologous variants.

The V and J genes are TRBV15 and TRBJ2-3, with a possible D match to TRBD2 (6 bases). The sequencing sample was made of blood, either unsorted or a sorted T cell fraction (not recorded which). The clonotype comes from a female donor with ankylosing spondylitis or in good health (not recorded which). The DNA of the CDR3 is TGTGCCACCGGAGATTTCGACGGCGCGGGACCTAGCACAGATACGCAGTATTTT. It specifies CATGDFDGAGPSTDTQYF. Looking up the rest from reference TRBV15 and TRBJ2-3 gives the full variable domain: DAMVIQNPRYQVTQFGKPVTLSCSQTLNHNVMYWYQQKSSQAPKLLFHYYDKDFNNEADTPDNFQSRRPNTSFCFLDIRSPGLGDTAMYLCATGDFDGAGPSTDTQYFGPGTRLTVL.